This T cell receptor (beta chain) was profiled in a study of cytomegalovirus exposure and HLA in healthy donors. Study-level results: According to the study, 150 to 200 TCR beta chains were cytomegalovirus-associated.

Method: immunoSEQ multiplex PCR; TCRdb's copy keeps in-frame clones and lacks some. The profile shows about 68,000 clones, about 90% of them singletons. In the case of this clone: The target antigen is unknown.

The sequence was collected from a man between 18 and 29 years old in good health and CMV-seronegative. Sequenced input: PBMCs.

The CDR3 DNA reads as TGCGCCAGCAGCTCTGACAGGGGGAACGAGCAGTACTTC. It translates to CASSSDRGNEQYF. The chain links TRBV5-1 to TRBJ2-7; 9 bases line up with TRBD1. The CDR3 totals 13 residues. V was clipped by 3 bases and J by 5 bases; unmatched bases: 3. Per the germline V gene, CDR1 is SGHRS and CDR2 is YFSETQ.